This T cell receptor (beta chain) is from a study of T cells in Graves' hyperthyroidism and ophthalmopathy. Notes on the study in general: The model made its ophthalmopathy prediction, and onset followed a median roughly six months later. Most clonotypes that expanded in the thyroid above 0.001 also showed up in blood.

Amplified TCR beta CDR3 regions derived from RNA transcripts. The HTBI primer set drove a first-round RT-PCR of the TCR CDR3. TCRdb fed the multiplex PCR reads into MiXCR, producing one record per CDR3 protein. The sample consists of 300,000 or so distinct CDR3 sequences, over 20% of them appearing once. This clonotype was counted at least ten times. The target antigen is unknown. The diagnoses drew upon clinical symptoms, serum thyroxine and TRAb, thyroid ultrasound and orbital computed tomography. This CDR3 comprises 12 residues. Trimming removed 10 bases from V and 5 bases from J; junction bases left unmatched: 3. Germline-derived CDR1 and CDR2 are MDHEN and SYDVKM.

The sample taken for sequencing was blood. V gene TRBV28 combines with J gene TRBJ2-1; TRBD1 matches 9 bases. This TCR derives from a woman in her 50s with Graves' hyperthyroidism. The DNA of the CDR3 is TGTGCCACCTGGGACAGGGACAATGAGCAGTTCTTC. This sequence encodes CATWDRDNEQFF.